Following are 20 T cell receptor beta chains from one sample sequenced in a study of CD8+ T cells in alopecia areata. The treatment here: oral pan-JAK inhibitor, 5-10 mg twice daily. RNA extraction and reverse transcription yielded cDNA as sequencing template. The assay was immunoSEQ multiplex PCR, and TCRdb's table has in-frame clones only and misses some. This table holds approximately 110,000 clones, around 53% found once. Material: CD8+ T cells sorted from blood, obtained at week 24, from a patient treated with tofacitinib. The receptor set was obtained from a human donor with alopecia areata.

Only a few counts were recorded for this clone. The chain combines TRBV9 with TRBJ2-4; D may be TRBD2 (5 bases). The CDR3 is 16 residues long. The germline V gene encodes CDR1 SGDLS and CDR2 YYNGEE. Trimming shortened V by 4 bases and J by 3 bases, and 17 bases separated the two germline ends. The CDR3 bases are TGTGCCAGCAGCTTCGGGGTAGCTGAGGACAAAAACATTCAGTACTTC. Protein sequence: CASSFGVAEDKNIQYF. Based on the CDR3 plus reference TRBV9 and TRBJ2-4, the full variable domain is DSGVTQTPKHLITATGQRVTLRCSPRSGDLSVYWYQQSLDQGLQFLIQYYNGEERAKGNILERFSAQQFPDLHSELNLSSLELGDSALYFCASSFGVAEDKNIQYFGAGTRLSVL.

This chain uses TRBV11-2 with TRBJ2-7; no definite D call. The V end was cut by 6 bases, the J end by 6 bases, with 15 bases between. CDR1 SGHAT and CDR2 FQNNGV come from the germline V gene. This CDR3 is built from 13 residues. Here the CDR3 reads CASSYTSHGEQYF. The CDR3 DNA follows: TGTGCCAGCAGTTACACCTCACACGGCGAGCAGTACTTC.

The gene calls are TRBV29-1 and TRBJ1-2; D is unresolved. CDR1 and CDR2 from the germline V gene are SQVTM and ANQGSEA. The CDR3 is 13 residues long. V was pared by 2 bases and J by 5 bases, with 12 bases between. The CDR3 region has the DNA TGCAGCGTTGAAACGCAGGAATCTTATGGCTACACCTTC. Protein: CSVETQESYGYTF.

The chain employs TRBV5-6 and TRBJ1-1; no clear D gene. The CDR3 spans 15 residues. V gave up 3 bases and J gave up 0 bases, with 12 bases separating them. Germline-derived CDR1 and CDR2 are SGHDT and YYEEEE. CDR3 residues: CASSSSQSMNTEAFF. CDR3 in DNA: TGTGCCAGCAGCTCCTCACAGAGCATGAACACTGAAGCTTTCTTT. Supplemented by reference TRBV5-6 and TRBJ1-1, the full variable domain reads DAGVTQSPTHLIKTRGQQVTLRCSPKSGHDTVSWYQQALGQGPQFIFQYYEEEERQRGNFPDRFSGHQFPNYSSELNVNALLLGDSALYLCASSSSQSMNTEAFFGQGTRLTVV.

This CDR3 is CASSPGPETQYF. The CDR3 DNA is TGTGCCAGCAGCCCCGGACCGGAGACCCAGTACTTC. The chain joins TRBV6-5 to TRBJ2-5; D gene uncertain. Trimming took off 6 bases at V and 5 bases at J, with 10 bases between the two ends. CDR1 is MNHEY, CDR2 SVGAGI, per germline. This CDR3 region has 12 residues.

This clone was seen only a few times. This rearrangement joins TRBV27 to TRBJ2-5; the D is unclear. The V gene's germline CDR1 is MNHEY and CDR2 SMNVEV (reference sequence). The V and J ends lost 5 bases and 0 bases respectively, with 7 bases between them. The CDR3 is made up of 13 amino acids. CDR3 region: CASSIVYQETQYF. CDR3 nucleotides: TGTGCCAGCAGTATAGTGTACCAAGAGACCCAGTACTTC.

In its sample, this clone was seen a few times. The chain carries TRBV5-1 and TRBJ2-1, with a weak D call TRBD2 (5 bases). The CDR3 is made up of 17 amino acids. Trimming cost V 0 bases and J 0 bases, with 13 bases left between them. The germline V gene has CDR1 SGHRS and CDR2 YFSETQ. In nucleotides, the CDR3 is TGCGCCAGCAGCTTGGCCCAAGCGGTCCTCTCCTACAATGAGCAGTTCTTC. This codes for CASSLAQAVLSYNEQFF.

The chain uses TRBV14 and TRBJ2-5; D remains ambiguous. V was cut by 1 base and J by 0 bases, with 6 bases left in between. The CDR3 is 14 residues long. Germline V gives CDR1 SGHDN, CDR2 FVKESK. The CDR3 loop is CASSQVSNQETQYF. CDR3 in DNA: TGTGCCAGCAGCCAAGTTTCAAACCAAGAGACCCAGTACTTC.

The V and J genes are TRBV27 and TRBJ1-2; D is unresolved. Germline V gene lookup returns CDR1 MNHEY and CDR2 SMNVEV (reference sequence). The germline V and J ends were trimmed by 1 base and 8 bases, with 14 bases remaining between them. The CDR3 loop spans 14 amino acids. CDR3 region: CASSLYSPHGGYTF. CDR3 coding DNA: TGTGCCAGCAGTTTATATAGCCCCCATGGCGGCTACACCTTC.

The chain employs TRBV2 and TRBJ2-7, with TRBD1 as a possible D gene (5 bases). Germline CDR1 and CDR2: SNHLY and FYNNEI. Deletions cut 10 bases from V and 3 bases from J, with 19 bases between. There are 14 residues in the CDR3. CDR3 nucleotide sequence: TGTGCCACTCGGCTCGTGGGGCCTCTCTACGAGCAGTACTTC. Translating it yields CATRLVGPLYEQYF.

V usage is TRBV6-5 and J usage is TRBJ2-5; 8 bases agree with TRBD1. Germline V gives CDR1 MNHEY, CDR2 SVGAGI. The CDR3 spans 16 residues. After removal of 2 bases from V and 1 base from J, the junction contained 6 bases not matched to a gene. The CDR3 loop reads CASSYGTGFVQETQYF. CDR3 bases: TGTGCCAGCAGTTACGGGACAGGCTTCGTCCAAGAGACCCAGTACTTC.

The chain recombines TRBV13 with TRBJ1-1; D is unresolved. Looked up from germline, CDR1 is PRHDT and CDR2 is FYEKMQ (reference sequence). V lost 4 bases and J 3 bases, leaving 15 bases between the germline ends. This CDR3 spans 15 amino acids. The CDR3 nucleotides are TGTGCCAGCAGCTCCCTCGGACCCGGGGACACTGAAGCTTTCTTT. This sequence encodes CASSSLGPGDTEAFF.

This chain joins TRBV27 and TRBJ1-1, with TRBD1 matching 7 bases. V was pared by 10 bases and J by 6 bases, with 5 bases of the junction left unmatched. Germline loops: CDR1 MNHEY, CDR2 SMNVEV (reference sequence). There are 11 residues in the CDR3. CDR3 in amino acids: CATNTGAEAFF. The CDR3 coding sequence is TGTGCCACCAATACAGGGGCTGAAGCTTTCTTT.

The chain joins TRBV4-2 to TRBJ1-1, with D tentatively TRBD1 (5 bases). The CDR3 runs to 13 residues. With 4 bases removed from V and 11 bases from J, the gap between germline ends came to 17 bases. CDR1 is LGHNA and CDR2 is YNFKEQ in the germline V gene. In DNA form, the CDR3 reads TGTGCCAGCAGCCCAGGAGGGTGGGGGAGTGCTTTCTTT. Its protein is CASSPGGWGSAFF.

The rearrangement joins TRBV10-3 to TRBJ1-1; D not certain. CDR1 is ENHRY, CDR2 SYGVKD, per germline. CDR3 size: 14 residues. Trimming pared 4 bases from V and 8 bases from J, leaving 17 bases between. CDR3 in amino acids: CAISASMAGPEAFF. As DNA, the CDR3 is TGTGCCATCAGTGCCTCTATGGCAGGACCAGAAGCTTTCTTT.

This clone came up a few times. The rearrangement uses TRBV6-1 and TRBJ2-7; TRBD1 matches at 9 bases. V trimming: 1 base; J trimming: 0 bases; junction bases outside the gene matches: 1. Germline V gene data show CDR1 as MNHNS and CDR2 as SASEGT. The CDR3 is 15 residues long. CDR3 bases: TGTGCCAGCAGTGAAGAGACAGGGGGCTCCTACGAGCAGTACTTC. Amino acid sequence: CASSEETGGSYEQYF.

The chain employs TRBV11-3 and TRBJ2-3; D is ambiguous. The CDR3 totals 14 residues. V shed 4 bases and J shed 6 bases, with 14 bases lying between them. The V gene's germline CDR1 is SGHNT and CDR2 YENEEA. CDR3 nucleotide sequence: TGTGCCAGCAGCTCACTCAGGCCCGGGGATACGCAGTATTTT. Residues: CASSSLRPGDTQYF. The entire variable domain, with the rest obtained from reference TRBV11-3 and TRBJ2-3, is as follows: EAGVVQSPRYKIIEKKQPVAFWCNPISGHNTLYWYLQNLGQGPELLIRYENEEAVDDSQLPKDRFSAERLKGVDSTLKIQPAELGDSAVYLCASSSLRPGDTQYFGPGTRLTVL.

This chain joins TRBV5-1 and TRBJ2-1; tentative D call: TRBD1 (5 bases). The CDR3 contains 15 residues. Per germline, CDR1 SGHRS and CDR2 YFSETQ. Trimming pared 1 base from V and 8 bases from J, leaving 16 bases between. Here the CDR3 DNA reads TGCGCCAGCAGCTTGTCTATAGGGGTAGGCGATGAGCAGTTCTTC. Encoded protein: CASSLSIGVGDEQFF.

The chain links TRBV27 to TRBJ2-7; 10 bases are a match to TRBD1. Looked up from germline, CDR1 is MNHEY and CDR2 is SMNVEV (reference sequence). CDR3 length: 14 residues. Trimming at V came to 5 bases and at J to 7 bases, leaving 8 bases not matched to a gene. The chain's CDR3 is CASSLRQGAREQYF. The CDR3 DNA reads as TGTGCCAGCAGTCTAAGACAGGGGGCACGGGAGCAGTACTTC.

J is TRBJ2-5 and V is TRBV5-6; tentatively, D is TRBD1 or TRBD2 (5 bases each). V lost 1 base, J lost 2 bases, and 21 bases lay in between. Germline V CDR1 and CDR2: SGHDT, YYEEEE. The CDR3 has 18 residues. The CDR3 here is CASSLSTLRGPMQETQYF. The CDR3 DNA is TGTGCCAGCAGCTTGAGTACTCTCCGGGGACCGATGCAAGAGACCCAGTACTTC.